The clone carrying this T cell receptor beta chain was counted a few times. Its antigen is not known. The V gene lost 6 bases and the J gene lost 5 bases, with 11 bases spanning the gap. Germline CDR1 SQVTM, CDR2 ANQGSEA. The CDR3 runs 11 residues. The entry originates in a study of CD8 T cells in ankylosing spondylitis. Notes on the study in general: Ankylosing spondylitis blood appeared to be characterized by a TCR beta motif of 8 or 9 highly homologous variants. Disease-linked clones bore a CD8+ phenotype, appearing relatively rarely in peripheral blood. Earlier work had already found some motif variants in reactive arthritis synovial fluid and blood.

Making use of molecular barcodes, quantitative 5'-RACE generated TCR beta libraries. One entry per CDR3 protein, called by TCRdb with MiXCR from the 5' RACE reads. Among approximately 220,000 distinct CDR3 sequences listed, more than 25% were seen once. The chain is built from TRBV29-1 and TRBJ2-7, with D possibly matching TRBD1 (6 bases). The TCR originated in a male donor with ankylosing spondylitis or in good health (not recorded which). Sequenced sample: blood, either unsorted or a sorted T cell fraction (not recorded which). CDR3 protein: CSVAYRDEQYF. CDR3 coding DNA: TGCAGCGTAGCCTACAGGGACGAGCAGTACTTC.